The rows below give T cell receptor beta chains drawn from one sample of a study of blood T cell repertoires in COVID-19. Sequenced by immunoSEQ multiplex PCR; TCRdb stores in-frame clones only, minus some. Among 60,000 to 80,000 clones listed, about four fifths were seen once. The sequencing input was peripheral blood. The receptors here all came from a man aged 45 to 65 with active COVID-19. CDR3s include the opening cysteine and the closing phenylalanine or tryptophan. A D gene is named only where the DNA matches it firmly. Not all rows give a size; the values are once, few, many and, for expanded clones, a class.

clone size: -; D gene: TRBD1; V gene: TRBV7-9; CDR3 length: 12; J gene: TRBJ1-1; CDR3 DNA: TGTGCCAGCAGCGCCGACAGGGCTGAAGCTTTCTTT; CDR3 protein: CASSADRAEAFF
clone size: -; D gene: -; V gene: TRBV2; CDR3 length: 12; J gene: TRBJ2-7; CDR3 DNA: TGTGCCAGCAGTGAACAGACTGAAGAGCAGTACTTC; CDR3 protein: CASSEQTEEQYF
clone size: -; D gene: -; V gene: TRBV27; CDR3 length: 12; J gene: TRBJ1-5; CDR3 DNA: TGTGCCAGCAGAAGCTCTAATCAGCCCCAGCATTTT; CDR3 protein: CASRSSNQPQHF
clone size: -; D gene: -; V gene: TRBV5-1; CDR3 length: 13; J gene: TRBJ2-2; CDR3 DNA: TGCGCCAGCAGCCCGGAGGCGAGGGGGGAGCTGTTTTTT; CDR3 protein: CASSPEARGELFF
clone size: -; D gene: -; V gene: TRBV18; CDR3 length: 14; J gene: TRBJ1-4; CDR3 DNA: TGTGCCAGCTCTCCCCCGGGGGTACGGGAAAAACTGTTTTTT; CDR3 protein: CASSPPGVREKLFF
clone size: -; D gene: TRBD1; V gene: TRBV6-6; CDR3 length: 14; J gene: TRBJ1-6; CDR3 DNA: TGTGCCAGCAGTTTACAGGGGAAGGATTCACCCCTCCACTTT; CDR3 protein: CASSLQGKDSPLHF
clone size: once; D gene: -; V gene: TRBV7-5; CDR3 length: 13; J gene: TRBJ1-2; CDR3 DNA: TGTGCCAGAAGCAAAGGACAGGACTATGGCTACACCTTC; CDR3 protein: CARSKGQDYGYTF
clone size: -; D gene: TRBD2; V gene: TRBV5-1; CDR3 length: 14; J gene: TRBJ2-7; CDR3 DNA: TGCGCCAGCGCCGGGACTAGCCCGACCTACGAGCAGTACTTC; CDR3 protein: CASAGTSPTYEQYF
clone size: -; D gene: -; V gene: TRBV5-1; CDR3 length: 16; J gene: TRBJ1-1; CDR3 DNA: TGCGCCAGCAGCTTGGCCAGGGTGGGGATGAACACTGAAGCTTTCTTT; CDR3 protein: CASSLARVGMNTEAFF
clone size: -; D gene: -; V gene: TRBV7-7; CDR3 length: 14; J gene: TRBJ2-5; CDR3 DNA: TGTGCTAGCAGCTTAAGGGGAAACCAAGAGACCCAGTACTTC; CDR3 protein: CASSLRGNQETQYF
clone size: few; D gene: -; V gene: TRBV11-2; CDR3 length: 14; J gene: TRBJ1-3; CDR3 DNA: TGTGCCAGCAGGGCGGGTGGCCGAGGAAACACCATATATTTT; CDR3 protein: CASRAGGRGNTIYF
clone size: -; D gene: TRBD1; V gene: TRBV11-2; CDR3 length: 15; J gene: TRBJ1-1; CDR3 DNA: TGTGCCAGCACGGTGACAGGGACCTTGGGCACTGAAGCTTTCTTT; CDR3 protein: CASTVTGTLGTEAFF
clone size: once; D gene: TRBD1; V gene: TRBV5-8; CDR3 length: 16; J gene: TRBJ2-5; CDR3 DNA: TGTGCCAGCAGCTTGGCCGCGTACAGGGGGACGGAGACCCAGTACTTC; CDR3 protein: CASSLAAYRGTETQYF
clone size: -; D gene: TRBD1; V gene: TRBV19; CDR3 length: 17; J gene: TRBJ1-5; CDR3 DNA: TGTGCCAGTAGTATAAGTCAGGGGGTGGTTGGCAATCAGCCCCAGCATTTT; CDR3 protein: CASSISQGVVGNQPQHF
clone size: -; D gene: -; V gene: TRBV19; CDR3 length: 14; J gene: TRBJ1-4; CDR3 DNA: TGTGCCAGTAGTCTCACAGGGATTCGGGAAAAACTGTTTTTT; CDR3 protein: CASSLTGIREKLFF
clone size: -; D gene: -; V gene: TRBV27; CDR3 length: 15; J gene: TRBJ1-4; CDR3 DNA: TGTGCCAGCAGTTTCATGACAGCAACTAATGAAAAACTGTTTTTT; CDR3 protein: CASSFMTATNEKLFF
clone size: -; D gene: -; V gene: TRBV2; CDR3 length: 14; J gene: TRBJ1-1; CDR3 DNA: TGTGCCAGCAGTGTCACTACAGGGAGCACTGAAGCTTTCTTT; CDR3 protein: CASSVTTGSTEAFF
clone size: -; D gene: -; V gene: TRBV24-1; CDR3 length: 13; J gene: TRBJ2-2; CDR3 DNA: TGTGCCACCAGTGCGGGGTTTACCGGGGAGCTGTTTTTT; CDR3 protein: CATSAGFTGELFF
clone size: -; D gene: TRBD1; V gene: TRBV30; CDR3 length: 14; J gene: TRBJ1-6; CDR3 DNA: TGTGCCTGGAGTAGGGACAGGGTCAATTCACCCCTCCACTTT; CDR3 protein: CAWSRDRVNSPLHF
clone size: once; D gene: -; V gene: TRBV6-5; CDR3 length: 15; J gene: TRBJ2-1; CDR3 DNA: TGTGCCACCGAGGCGGGAGCGTGGGGGCTCAATGAGCAGTTCTTC; CDR3 protein: CATEAGAWGLNEQFF
clone size: -; D gene: -; V gene: TRBV21-1; CDR3 length: 13; J gene: TRBJ2-7; CDR3 DNA: TGTGCCAGCAGCAACGGGTTCGCCTACGAGCAGTACTTC; CDR3 protein: CASSNGFAYEQYF
clone size: few; D gene: -; V gene: TRBV29-1; CDR3 length: 11; J gene: TRBJ2-5; CDR3 DNA: TGCAGCGTTCAGGTCCGGGAGACCCAGTACTTC; CDR3 protein: CSVQVRETQYF
clone size: -; D gene: -; V gene: TRBV5-1; CDR3 length: 14; J gene: TRBJ2-5; CDR3 DNA: TGCGCCAGCAGCTTAGGACAGTCCGAAGAGACCCAGTACTTC; CDR3 protein: CASSLGQSEETQYF
clone size: few; D gene: -; V gene: TRBV5-1; CDR3 length: 11; J gene: TRBJ1-2; CDR3 DNA: TGCGCCAGCAGGGGGAGCTATGGCTACACCTTC; CDR3 protein: CASRGSYGYTF
clone size: -; D gene: TRBD1; V gene: TRBV19; CDR3 length: 15; J gene: TRBJ2-2; CDR3 DNA: TGTGCCAGTAGGGGACAGGGGAGTAACACCGGGGAGCTGTTTTTT; CDR3 protein: CASRGQGSNTGELFF
clone size: -; D gene: -; V gene: TRBV18; CDR3 length: 13; J gene: TRBJ1-3; CDR3 DNA: TGTGCCAGCGGAGAGGGCTCTGGAAACACCATATATTTT; CDR3 protein: CASGEGSGNTIYF